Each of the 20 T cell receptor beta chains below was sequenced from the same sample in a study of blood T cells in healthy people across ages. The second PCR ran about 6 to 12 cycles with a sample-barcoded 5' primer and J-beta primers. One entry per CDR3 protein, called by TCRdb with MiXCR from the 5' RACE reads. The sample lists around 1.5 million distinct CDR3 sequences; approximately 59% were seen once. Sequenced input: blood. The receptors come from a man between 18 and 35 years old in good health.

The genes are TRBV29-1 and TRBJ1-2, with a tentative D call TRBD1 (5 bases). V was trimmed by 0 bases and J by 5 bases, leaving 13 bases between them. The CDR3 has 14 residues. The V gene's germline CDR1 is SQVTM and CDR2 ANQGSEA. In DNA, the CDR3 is TGCAGCGTTGAAGAGCCGGACACGAATTATGGCTACACCTTC. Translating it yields CSVEEPDTNYGYTF.

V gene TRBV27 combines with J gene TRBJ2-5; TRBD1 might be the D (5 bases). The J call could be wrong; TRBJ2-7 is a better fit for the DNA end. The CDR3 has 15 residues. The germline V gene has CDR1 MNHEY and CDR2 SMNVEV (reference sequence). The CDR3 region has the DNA TGTGCCAGCAGTTCGGCACTACAGGAAATCCACGAGCAGTACTTC. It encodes CASSSALQEIHEQYF.

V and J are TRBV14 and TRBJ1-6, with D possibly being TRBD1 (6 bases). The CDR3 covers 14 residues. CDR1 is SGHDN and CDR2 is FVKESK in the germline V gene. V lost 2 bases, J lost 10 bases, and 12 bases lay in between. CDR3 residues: CASSQTGTQSPLHF. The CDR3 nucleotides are TGTGCCAGCAGCCAAACAGGGACTCAATCACCCCTCCACTTT.

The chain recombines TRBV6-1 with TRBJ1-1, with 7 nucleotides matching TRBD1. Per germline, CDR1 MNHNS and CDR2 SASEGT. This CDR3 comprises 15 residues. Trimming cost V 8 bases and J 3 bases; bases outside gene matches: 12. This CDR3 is CASRRQGGGYTEAFF. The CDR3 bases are TGTGCCAGCCGAAGACAGGGAGGAGGTTACACTGAAGCTTTCTTT.

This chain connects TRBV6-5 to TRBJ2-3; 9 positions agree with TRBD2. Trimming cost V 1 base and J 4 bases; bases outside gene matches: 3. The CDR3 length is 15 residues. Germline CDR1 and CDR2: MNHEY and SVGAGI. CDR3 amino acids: CASSYLAGVSDTQYF. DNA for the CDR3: TGTGCCAGCAGTTACTTAGCGGGAGTCTCAGATACGCAGTATTTT.

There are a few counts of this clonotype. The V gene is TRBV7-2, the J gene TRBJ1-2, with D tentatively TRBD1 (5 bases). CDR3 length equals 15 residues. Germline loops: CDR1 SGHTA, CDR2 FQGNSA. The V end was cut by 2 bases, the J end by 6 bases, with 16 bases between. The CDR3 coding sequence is TGTGCCAGCAGCTTATCGGGGGTTCGTAAGAATGGCTACACCTTC. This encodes CASSLSGVRKNGYTF.

The CDR3, as DNA: TGTGCCAGCAGCTTAGGAGTAGGCGCGGAGACCCAGTACTTC. Its protein is CASSLGVGAETQYF. The V call is TRBV7-9, the J call TRBJ2-5; D remains ambiguous. CDR1 and CDR2 (germline): SEHNR, FQNEAQ (reference sequence). The CDR3 length is 14 residues. Trimming took 1 base from V and 5 from J, leaving 11 bases between them. The complete variable domain, with remaining parts taken from reference TRBV7-9 and TRBJ2-5, reads DTGVSQNPRHKITKRGQNVTFRCDPISEHNRLYWYRQTLGQGPEFLTYFQNEAQLEKSRLLSDRFSAERPKGSFSTLEIQRTEQGDSAMYLCASSLGVGAETQYFGPGTRLLVL.

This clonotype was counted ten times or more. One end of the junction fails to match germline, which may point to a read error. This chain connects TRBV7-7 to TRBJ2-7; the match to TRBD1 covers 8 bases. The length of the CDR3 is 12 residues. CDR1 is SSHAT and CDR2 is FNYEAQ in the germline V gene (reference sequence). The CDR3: CASSFGTGEQYF. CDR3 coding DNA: TGTGCTAGCAGCTTTGGGACAGGCGAGCAGTACTTC.

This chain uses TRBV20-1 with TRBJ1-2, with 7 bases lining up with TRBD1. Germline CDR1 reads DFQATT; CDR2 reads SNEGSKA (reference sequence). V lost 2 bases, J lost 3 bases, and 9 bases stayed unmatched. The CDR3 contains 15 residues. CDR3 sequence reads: CSARISGTDYYGYTF. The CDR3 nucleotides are TGCAGTGCTAGAATCTCCGGGACAGACTACTATGGCTACACCTTC.

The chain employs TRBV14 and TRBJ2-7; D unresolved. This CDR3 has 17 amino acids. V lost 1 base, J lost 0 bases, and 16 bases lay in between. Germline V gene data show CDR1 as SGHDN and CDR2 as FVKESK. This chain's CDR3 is CASSQVLTETPSYEQYF. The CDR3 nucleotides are TGTGCCAGCAGCCAAGTTCTTACCGAGACGCCCTCCTACGAGCAGTACTTC.

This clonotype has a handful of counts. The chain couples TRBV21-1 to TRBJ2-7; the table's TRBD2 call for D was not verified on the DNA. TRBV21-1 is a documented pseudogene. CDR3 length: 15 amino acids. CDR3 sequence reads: CASSKVARHTYEQYF. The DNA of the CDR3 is TGTGCCAGCAGCAAAGTAGCGCGACACACCTACGAGCAGTACTTC.

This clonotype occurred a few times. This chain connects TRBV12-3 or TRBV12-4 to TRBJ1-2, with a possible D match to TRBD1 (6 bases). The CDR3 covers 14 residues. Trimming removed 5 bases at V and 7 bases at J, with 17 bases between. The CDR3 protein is CASSQLQGRSGYTF. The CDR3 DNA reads TGTGCCAGCAGTCAACTACAGGGACGGAGTGGCTACACCTTC.

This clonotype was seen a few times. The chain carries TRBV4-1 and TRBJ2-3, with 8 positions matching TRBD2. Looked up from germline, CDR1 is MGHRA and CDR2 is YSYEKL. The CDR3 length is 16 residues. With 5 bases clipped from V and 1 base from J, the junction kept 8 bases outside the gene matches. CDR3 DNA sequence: TGCGCCAGCAGCTATCCCGGGAGGGCCCGCACAGATACGCAGTATTTT. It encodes CASSYPGRARTDTQYF.

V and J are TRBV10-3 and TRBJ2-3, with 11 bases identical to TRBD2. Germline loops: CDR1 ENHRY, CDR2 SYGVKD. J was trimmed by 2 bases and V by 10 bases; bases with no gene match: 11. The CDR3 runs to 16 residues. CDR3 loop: CATRMGLAEYTDTQYF. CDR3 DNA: TGTGCCACTCGAATGGGACTAGCGGAGTACACAGATACGCAGTATTTT.

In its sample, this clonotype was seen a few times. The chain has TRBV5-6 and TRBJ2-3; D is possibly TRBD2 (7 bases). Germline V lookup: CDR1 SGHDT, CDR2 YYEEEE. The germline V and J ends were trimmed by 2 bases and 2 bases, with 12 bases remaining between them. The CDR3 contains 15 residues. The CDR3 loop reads CASSFWGGATDTQYF. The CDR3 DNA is TGTGCCAGCAGCTTCTGGGGGGGGGCCACAGATACGCAGTATTTT.

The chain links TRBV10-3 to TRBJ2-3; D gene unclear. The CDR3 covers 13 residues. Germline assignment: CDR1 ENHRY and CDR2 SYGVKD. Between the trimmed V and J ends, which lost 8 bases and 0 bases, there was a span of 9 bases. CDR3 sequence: CAIRPKSTDTQYF. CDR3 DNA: TGTGCCATCCGCCCGAAAAGCACAGATACGCAGTATTTT.

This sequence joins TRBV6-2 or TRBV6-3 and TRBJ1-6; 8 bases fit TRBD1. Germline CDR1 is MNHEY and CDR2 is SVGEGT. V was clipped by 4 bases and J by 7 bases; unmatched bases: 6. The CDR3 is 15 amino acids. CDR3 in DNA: TGTGCCAGCAGTTTCCGACAGGGGTACAATTCACCCCTCCACTTT. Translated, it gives CASSFRQGYNSPLHF.

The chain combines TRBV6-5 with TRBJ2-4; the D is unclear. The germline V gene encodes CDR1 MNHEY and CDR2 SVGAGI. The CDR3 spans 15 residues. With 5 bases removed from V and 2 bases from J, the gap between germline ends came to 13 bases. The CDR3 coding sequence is TGTGCCAGCAGTCCGAAGACACGGACCAAAAACATTCAGTACTTC. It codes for CASSPKTRTKNIQYF.

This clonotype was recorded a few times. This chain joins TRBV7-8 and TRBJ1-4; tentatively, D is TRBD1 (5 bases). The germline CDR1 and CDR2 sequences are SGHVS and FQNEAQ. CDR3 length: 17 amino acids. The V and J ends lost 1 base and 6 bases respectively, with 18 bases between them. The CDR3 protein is CASSLEASVREDEKLFF. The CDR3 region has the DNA TGTGCCAGCAGCTTAGAAGCTTCGGTCAGGGAGGATGAAAAACTGTTTTTT.

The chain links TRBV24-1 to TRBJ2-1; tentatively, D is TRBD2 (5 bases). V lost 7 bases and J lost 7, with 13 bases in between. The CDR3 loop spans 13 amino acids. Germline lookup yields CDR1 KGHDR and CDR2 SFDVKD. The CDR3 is CATSSRRQNEQFF. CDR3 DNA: TGTGCCACCAGCAGCAGGAGGCAAAATGAGCAGTTCTTC.